The rows below give T cell receptor beta chains drawn from one sample of a study of shared clonotypes between healthy human individuals. Only in-frame clones appear in the TCRdb table, and some are missing; sequencing was by immunoSEQ multiplex PCR. Among around 480,000 clones listed, over 60% were seen once. The specimen sequenced was PBMCs. The receptors originated from a middle-aged woman in good health. Some clones in this sample may be carry-over from other donors' samples. The CDR3 runs from the conserved cysteine through the conserved F or W. Fields, in order: V gene, J gene, D gene, clone size, CDR3 protein, CDR3 DNA. D genes are given only for firm matches. The size entry is marked missing in some rows and otherwise reads once, few, many or a size class.

V gene: TRBV19
J gene: TRBJ1-5
D gene: -
clone size: -
CDR3 protein: CASSILTANSNQPQHF
CDR3 DNA: TGTGCCAGTAGTATTTTAACAGCAAATAGCAATCAGCCCCAGCATTTT

V gene: TRBV5-1
J gene: TRBJ2-7
D gene: TRBD2
clone size: -
CDR3 protein: CASSTVLAGGPTNEQYF
CDR3 DNA: TGCGCCAGCAGCACCGTACTAGCGGGAGGGCCGACCAACGAGCAGTACTTC

V gene: TRBV20-1
J gene: TRBJ1-5
D gene: -
clone size: -
CDR3 protein: CSARSNMSQHF
CDR3 DNA: TGCAGTGCTAGATCAAACATGTCCCAGCATTTT

V gene: TRBV5-1
J gene: TRBJ2-6
D gene: -
clone size: -
CDR3 protein: CASSAATSGANVLTF
CDR3 DNA: TGCGCCAGCAGCGCAGCCACCTCTGGGGCCAACGTCCTGACTTTC

V gene: TRBV7-8
J gene: TRBJ2-3
D gene: TRBD1
clone size: -
CDR3 protein: CASSAGQGNTDTQYF
CDR3 DNA: TGTGCCAGCAGCGCGGGACAGGGTAACACAGATACGCAGTATTTT

V gene: TRBV7-6
J gene: TRBJ2-7
D gene: TRBD2
clone size: once
CDR3 protein: CASRQLAEMGEQYF
CDR3 DNA: TGTGCCAGCAGGCAACTAGCGGAGATGGGAGAGCAGTACTTC

V gene: TRBV7-2
J gene: TRBJ2-3
D gene: -
clone size: -
CDR3 protein: CASSFGGRTDTQYF
CDR3 DNA: TGTGCCAGCAGCTTCGGCGGGCGGACAGATACGCAGTATTTT

V gene: TRBV30
J gene: TRBJ2-2
D gene: -
clone size: few
CDR3 protein: CAFVVRAGTGELFF
CDR3 DNA: TGTGCCTTCGTGGTACGTGCGGGCACCGGGGAGCTGTTTTTT

V gene: TRBV11-2
J gene: TRBJ2-1
D gene: -
clone size: -
CDR3 protein: CASSPMNSYNEQFF
CDR3 DNA: TGTGCCAGCAGCCCCATGAACTCCTACAATGAGCAGTTCTTC

V gene: TRBV15
J gene: TRBJ2-3
D gene: TRBD2
clone size: -
CDR3 protein: CATSRGGTRSTDTQYF
CDR3 DNA: TGTGCCACCAGCAGAGGAGGGACTAGAAGCACAGATACGCAGTATTTT

V gene: TRBV9
J gene: TRBJ2-2
D gene: -
clone size: -
CDR3 protein: CASSVARESANTGELFF
CDR3 DNA: TGTGCCAGCAGCGTAGCGAGGGAGAGCGCGAACACCGGGGAGCTGTTTTTT

V gene: TRBV4-1
J gene: TRBJ1-1
D gene: TRBD1
clone size: -
CDR3 protein: CASSYRDRGQNTEAFF
CDR3 DNA: TGCGCCAGCAGCTACCGGGACAGGGGGCAGAACACTGAAGCTTTCTTT

V gene: TRBV2
J gene: TRBJ2-5
D gene: -
clone size: -
CDR3 protein: CASSKIETQYF
CDR3 DNA: TGTGCCAGCAGCAAAATAGAGACCCAGTACTTC

V gene: TRBV5-1
J gene: TRBJ2-2
D gene: -
clone size: once
CDR3 protein: CASSLATGDTGELFF
CDR3 DNA: TGCGCCAGCAGCTTGGCCACAGGCGACACCGGGGAGCTGTTTTTT

V gene: TRBV25-1
J gene: TRBJ2-7
D gene: TRBD1
clone size: many
CDR3 protein: CASSDMDRGLYEQYF
CDR3 DNA: TGTGCCAGCAGTGATATGGACAGGGGTCTCTACGAGCAGTACTTC

V gene: TRBV6-4
J gene: TRBJ2-2
D gene: TRBD2
clone size: -
CDR3 protein: CASSPAGADTGELFF
CDR3 DNA: TGTGCCAGCAGCCCAGCGGGAGCGGACACCGGGGAGCTGTTTTTT

V gene: TRBV18
J gene: TRBJ1-2
D gene: -
clone size: once
CDR3 protein: CASSPSGLGPAYGYTF
CDR3 DNA: TGTGCCAGCTCACCCTCGGGATTGGGGCCAGCCTATGGCTACACCTTC

V gene: TRBV11-2
J gene: TRBJ2-7
D gene: TRBD1
clone size: -
CDR3 protein: CASSLTGYEQYF
CDR3 DNA: TGTGCCAGCAGCTTGACAGGGTACGAGCAGTACTTC

V gene: TRBV7-8
J gene: TRBJ2-7
D gene: -
clone size: -
CDR3 protein: CASSQLVGARYEQYF
CDR3 DNA: TGTGCCAGCAGTCAACTCGTAGGGGCGCGCTACGAGCAGTACTTC

V gene: TRBV18
J gene: TRBJ2-2
D gene: -
clone size: few
CDR3 protein: CASSPQLARNTGELFF
CDR3 DNA: TGTGCCAGCTCACCACAGCTAGCGAGGAACACCGGGGAGCTGTTTTTT

V gene: TRBV5-1
J gene: TRBJ2-1
D gene: TRBD2
clone size: -
CDR3 protein: CASSLVAGVNEQFF
CDR3 DNA: TGCGCCAGCAGCTTGGTTGCGGGAGTAAATGAGCAGTTCTTC

V gene: TRBV28
J gene: TRBJ2-5
D gene: -
clone size: -
CDR3 protein: CASSLEETQYF
CDR3 DNA: TGTGCCAGCAGCCTCGAGGAGACCCAGTACTTC

V gene: TRBV28
J gene: TRBJ2-2
D gene: -
clone size: -
CDR3 protein: CASSFPGPTGELFF
CDR3 DNA: TGTGCCAGCAGTTTTCCAGGTCCCACCGGGGAGCTGTTTTTT